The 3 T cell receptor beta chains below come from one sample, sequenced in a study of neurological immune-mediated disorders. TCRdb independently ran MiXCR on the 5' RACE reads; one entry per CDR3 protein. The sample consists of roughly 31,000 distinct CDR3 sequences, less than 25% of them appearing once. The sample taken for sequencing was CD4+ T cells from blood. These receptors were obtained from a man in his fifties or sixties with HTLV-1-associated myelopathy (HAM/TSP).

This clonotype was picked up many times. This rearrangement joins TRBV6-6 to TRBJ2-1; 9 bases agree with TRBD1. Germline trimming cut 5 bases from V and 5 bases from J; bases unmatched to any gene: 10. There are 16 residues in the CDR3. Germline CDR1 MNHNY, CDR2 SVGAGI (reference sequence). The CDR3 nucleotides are TGTGCCAGCAGTCCGAACCGGGGGACAGGGAACAATGAGCAGTTCTTC. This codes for CASSPNRGTGNNEQFF.

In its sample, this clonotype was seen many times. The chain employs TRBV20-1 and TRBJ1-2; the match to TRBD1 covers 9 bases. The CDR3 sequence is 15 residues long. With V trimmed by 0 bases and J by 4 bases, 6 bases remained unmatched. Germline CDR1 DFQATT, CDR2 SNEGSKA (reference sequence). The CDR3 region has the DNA TGCAGTGCTAGAGATACACAGGGGGCCGTCTATGGCTACACCTTC. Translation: CSARDTQGAVYGYTF.

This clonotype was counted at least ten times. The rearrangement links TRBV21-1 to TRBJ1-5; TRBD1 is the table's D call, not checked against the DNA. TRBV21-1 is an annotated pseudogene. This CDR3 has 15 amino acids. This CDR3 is CASGQGEFVNQPQHF. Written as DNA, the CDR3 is TGTGCCAGCGGGCAGGGGGAGTTTGTCAATCAGCCCCAGCATTTT.